The text below deals with one T cell receptor (beta chain). Its target is unknown. The data are from a study of neoadjuvant anti-PD-1 for oral cavity cancer. The overall study: Non-progressing patients received a fourth nivolumab dose near day 43, then surgery on days 50-56.

Whole-study results and caveats: Greater tumor shrinkage accompanied bigger post-treatment sizes of preexisting clones. Each response group had just a few patients in TCR analyses.

TCRdb's copy holds only in-frame clones and misses some; the assay was immunoSEQ multiplex PCR. This sample has roughly 4,900 clones, with 58% found just once. Sequenced material: tumor tissue, taken before nivolumab (anti-PD-1) treatment. This clonotype was obtained from a person aged 35-79 years with oral cavity squamous cell carcinoma.

As DNA, the CDR3 is TGTGCCAGCTCACCGGCGGCTAGCGGGGGGGCGACCACCGGGGAGCTGTTTTTT. Its translation: CASSPAASGGATTGELFF. The chain recombines TRBV18 with TRBJ2-2; 12 bases match TRBD2. This CDR3 has 18 residues. V dropped 3 bases and J dropped 4; count of bases not matched to a gene: 9. Germline V gene lookup returns CDR1 KGHSH and CDR2 LQKENI.